This record covers a single TCR beta chain. Its target is not known. These data belong to a study of chemoradiotherapy in HPV16-positive cancers. At the level of the study: Candidate HPV-specific T-cell clones and common TCR motifs came from functional assays in a couple of HPV16-positive patients. Study outcomes and limitations: The functional HPV-specific definition rests on just two HPV16-positive patients. Candidate HPV-specific clones and E7-related TCR motifs grew in tumor during treatment. Better recurrence-free survival went with HPV-responsive T-cell expansion in HPV16-positive patients.

The data were produced by immunoSEQ multiplex PCR, yet TCRdb's version contains in-frame clones alone and is incomplete. The sample shows fewer than 18,000 clones, around 78% of them seen only once. CDR3 length: 15 residues. Per the germline V gene, CDR1 is SGHTA and CDR2 is FQGNSA. V was trimmed by 4 bases and J by 7 bases, leaving 20 bases between them. The TCR sequence derives from a human donor with HPV-associated anogenital cancer. Sampling was done from a patient who underwent chemoradiotherapy. The gene calls are TRBV7-2 and TRBJ2-7; possible D gene TRBD2, 7 bases. The CDR3 coding sequence is TGTGCCAGCAGCTCAATCTGGGGGGGGGCAGGGGAGCAGTACTTC. Protein product: CASSSIWGGAGEQYF.